This TCR beta chain comes out of a study of neoadjuvant nivolumab and ipilimumab in lung cancer. Repertoires were generated with immunoSEQ multiplex PCR, while TCRdb's copy carries only in-frame clones and drops some. The sample lists just under 10,000 clones; around 85% were seen once. The source is an adult with non-small cell lung cancer. Sample: peripheral blood, taken before neoadjuvant nivolumab, alone or with ipilimumab.

Here the CDR3 DNA reads TGTGCCAGCAGCTCAGGGGACTATGGCTACACCTTC. This encodes CASSSGDYGYTF. This chain uses TRBV28 with TRBJ1-2; TRBD1 might be the D (6 bases). This CDR3 comprises 12 residues. V shed 6 bases and J shed 3 bases, with 8 bases lying between them. Germline lookup yields CDR1 MDHEN and CDR2 SYDVKM.